The 20 T cell receptor beta chains below were found in one sample sequenced in a study of blood T cells in healthy people across ages. It was with a sample-barcoded 5' primer and a J-beta primer mix that a second PCR of about 6 to 12 cycles was run. A single record per CDR3 protein comes from TCRdb applying MiXCR to the 5' RACE reads. The data contain some 560,000 distinct CDR3 sequences, around 27% of them singletons. A further study also used this sample, focusing on T cells of mothers and their children.

Sequenced: blood. The receptors were sampled from a boy aged 2 to 10 in good health.

The chain links TRBV3-1 to TRBJ2-1, with D possibly TRBD2 on 5 matching bases. This CDR3 is 13 amino acids long. Trimming removed 2 bases from V and 12 bases from J, with 14 bases in between. Germline V gives CDR1 LGHDT, CDR2 YNNKEL (reference sequence). In DNA form, the CDR3 reads TGTGCCAGCAGCCAAACTAGGCCCGTAGCGCAGTTCTTC. It yields the protein CASSQTRPVAQFF.

This clonotype was seen a handful of times. The V call is TRBV9, the J call TRBJ1-4; maybe TRBD1 (6 bases). The CDR3 has 17 residues. Per the germline V gene, CDR1 is SGDLS and CDR2 is YYNGEE. Trimming shortened V by 4 bases and J by 4 bases, and 20 bases separated the two germline ends. In DNA form, the CDR3 reads TGTGCCAGCAGCTTCCGCGGGGGGCAGACAGTTAATGAAAAACTGTTTTTT. This gives the protein CASSFRGGQTVNEKLFF.

This clonotype came up a few times. The chain couples TRBV7-8 to TRBJ2-7; unclear D gene. The CDR3 has 11 amino acids. V lost 1 base and J lost 12, with 10 bases in between. Germline CDR1 reads SGHVS; CDR2 reads FQNEAQ. CDR3 residues: CASSLVLRTYF. CDR3 sequence (DNA): TGTGCCAGCAGCTTAGTGCTAAGGACGTACTTC.

J is TRBJ1-2 and V is TRBV5-1; 9 bases align to TRBD1. Looked up from germline, CDR1 is SGHRS and CDR2 is YFSETQ. This CDR3 has 15 residues. The junction had 5 bases not matched to a gene; V was cut back by 1 base and J by 4 bases. The DNA for the CDR3 is TGCGCCAGCAGCTTGAGGTCGGGACAGGGCTATGGCTACACCTTC. Translation gives CASSLRSGQGYGYTF.

This chain connects TRBV11-2 to TRBJ2-3; D remains ambiguous. The germline gives CDR1 SGHAT, CDR2 FQNNGV. V was trimmed by 2 bases and J by 1 base, leaving 7 bases between them. The CDR3 consists of 14 residues. The CDR3 bases are TGTGCCAGCAGCTTAAACAGCGGCACAGATACGCAGTATTTT. The encoded protein is CASSLNSGTDTQYF.

This clonotype showed up just a few times. V and J are TRBV6-1 and TRBJ1-3, with 9 bases fitting TRBD1. V dropped 6 bases and J dropped 4; count of bases not matched to a gene: 16. The CDR3 has 18 amino acids. The germline V gene has CDR1 MNHNS and CDR2 SASEGT. CDR3 DNA sequence: TGTGCCAGCAGAATCCTTCCTGTAGGACAGGGGTGGGGAAACACCATATATTTT. This sequence encodes CASRILPVGQGWGNTIYF.

This clonotype was detected only a few times. This chain joins TRBV20-1 and TRBJ2-3; 8 bases line up with TRBD2. CDR1 is DFQATT and CDR2 is SNEGSKA in the germline V gene (reference sequence). The ends lost 1 base at V and 5 bases at J; junction bases unmatched: 14. This CDR3 has 17 amino acids. For the CDR3, the DNA is TGCAGTGCTAGAGCGATCGTAGCGGGGTCCCGGGGAGATACGCAGTATTTT. Protein sequence: CSARAIVAGSRGDTQYF.

V is TRBV6-1 and J is TRBJ2-2; D is uncertain. This CDR3 region has 13 residues. With 10 bases removed from V and 5 bases from J, the gap between germline ends came to 14 bases. In germline, CDR1 is MNHNS, CDR2 SASEGT. CDR3 sequence reads: CATRPDITGELFF. The CDR3 nucleotides are TGTGCCACCAGGCCTGACATAACCGGGGAGCTGTTTTTT.

A word on this clonotype: Given the absence of the conserved phenylalanine or tryptophan at the CDR3 end, a read error is likely. The chain combines TRBV3-1 with TRBJ2-5; D is unclear. The J call may be in error: the DNA end matches TRBJ2-7 better. Germline CDR1 reads LGHDT; CDR2 reads YNNKEL (reference sequence). CDR3 length: 11 residues. The CDR3 DNA reads TGTGCCAGCAGCCGGACCTACGAGCAGTACATC. It translates to CASSRTYEQYI.

The V gene is TRBV20-1, the J gene TRBJ1-3, with D unclear. In germline, CDR1 is DFQATT, CDR2 SNEGSKA (reference sequence). V lost 5 bases and J 3 bases, leaving 14 bases between the germline ends. This CDR3 spans 14 amino acids. In DNA form, the CDR3 reads TGCAGTGCTGGAAACGGGAACCTTGGAAACACCATATATTTT. This translates into CSAGNGNLGNTIYF.

This clonotype occurred a few times. The junction shows a germline mismatch at one end, possibly a read error. V and J are TRBV29-1 and TRBJ2-5, with unresolved D. CDR1 and CDR2 from the germline V gene are SQVTM and ANQGSEA. CDR3 size: 11 residues. The CDR3 region has the DNA TGCAGCGTTGAAGATCAAAGGACCCAGAACTTC. The encoded protein is CSVEDQRTQNF.

V is TRBV27 and J is TRBJ1-1, with D perhaps TRBD1 (5 bases). The V gene lost 0 bases and the J gene lost 1 base, with 9 bases spanning the gap. Germline values: CDR1 MNHEY, CDR2 SMNVEV (reference sequence). The CDR3 sequence is 15 residues long. Written as DNA, the CDR3 is TGTGCCAGCAGTTTATCGAATACAGGGAACACTGAAGCTTTCTTT. It is translated as CASSLSNTGNTEAFF.

This clonotype was detected a few times. This sequence joins TRBV7-2 and TRBJ2-4; no definite D call. Germline CDR1 reads SGHTA; CDR2 reads FQGNSA. V lost 1 base, J lost 6 bases, and 10 bases lay in between. The CDR3 extends over 14 amino acids. The CDR3 here is CASSLDPIINIQYF. The CDR3 DNA is TGTGCCAGCAGCTTAGACCCTATCATAAACATTCAGTACTTC. The whole variable domain, filled in from reference TRBV7-2 and TRBJ2-4, reads GAGVSQSPSNKVTEKGKDVELRCDPISGHTALYWYRQSLGQGLEFLIYFQGNSAPDKSGLPSDRFSAERTGGSVSTLTIQRTQQEDSAVYLCASSLDPIINIQYFGAGTRLSVL.

This clonotype was counted once. At one end, the junction sequence differs from germline, possibly due to a read error. The chain employs TRBV20-1 and TRBJ2-7; perhaps TRBD1 as D (6 bases). Germline V gene sequence: CDR1 DFQATT, CDR2 SNEGSKA (reference sequence). The CDR3 has 16 residues. CDR3 nucleotide sequence: TGCAGTGCTAGTGTCGAGGTTTTGGGGGCTCGGTACGAGCAGTATTTC. This gives the protein CSASVEVLGARYEQYF.

This clonotype was detected only a few times. J is TRBJ1-5 and V is TRBV2; D remains unclear. Germline CDR1 SNHLY, CDR2 FYNNEI. Deletions cut 8 bases from V and 0 bases from J, with 11 bases between. The length of the CDR3 is 14 residues. CDR3 region: CASGREFSNQPQHF. The CDR3 DNA reads as TGTGCCAGCGGACGTGAATTTAGCAATCAGCCCCAGCATTTT.

There are a few counts of this clonotype. The CDR3 region is CASSARLAGGQETQYF. Here the CDR3 DNA reads TGTGCCAGCAGCGCCCGACTAGCGGGGGGCCAAGAGACCCAGTACTTC. J is TRBJ2-5 and V is TRBV7-6, with 13 bases aligning to TRBD2. Germline trimming cut 5 bases from V and 1 base from J; bases unmatched to any gene: 4. The CDR3 extends over 16 amino acids. The V gene's germline CDR1 is SGHVS and CDR2 FNYEAQ.

The genes are TRBV27 and TRBJ2-5; possibly TRBD2 for D (5 bases). Trimming left V 3 bases short and J 11 bases short, with 10 bases between. The CDR3 loop spans 11 amino acids. From germline, CDR1 is MNHEY and CDR2 SMNVEV (reference sequence). This CDR3 is CASSFEGEQYF. CDR3 in DNA: TGTGCCAGCAGTTTCGAGGGTGAGCAGTACTTC.

This clonotype came up a few times. As DNA, the CDR3 is TGTGCCAGCAGCTCCATCCGGGACAGGGTGTACGAGCAGTACTTC. Translation gives CASSSIRDRVYEQYF. The rearrangement links TRBV7-6 to TRBJ2-5, with 9 bases lining up with TRBD1. The better agreement between TRBJ2-7 and the DNA end casts doubt on the J call. This CDR3 comprises 15 residues. Looked up from germline, CDR1 is SGHVS and CDR2 is FNYEAQ.

CDR3 DNA: TGTGCCAGCAGTTTTGCGGCAGGGGGTTCCTACGAGCAGTACTTC. Its translation is CASSFAAGGSYEQYF. The rearrangement uses TRBV27 and TRBJ2-7; 7 bases line up with TRBD1. V lost 3 bases and J lost 1; bases outside the gene matches: 6. The CDR3 runs to 15 residues. Per the germline V gene, CDR1 is MNHEY and CDR2 is SMNVEV (reference sequence).

This clonotype showed up just a few times. The rearrangement links TRBV3-1 to TRBJ1-2, with D maybe TRBD1 (5 bases). The CDR3 length is 13 residues. Trimming pared 0 bases from V and 8 bases from J, leaving 10 bases between. The germline gives CDR1 LGHDT, CDR2 YNNKEL (reference sequence). This CDR3 is CASSQDWGGGYTF. CDR3 nucleotide sequence: TGTGCCAGCAGCCAAGATTGGGGCGGAGGCTACACCTTC.